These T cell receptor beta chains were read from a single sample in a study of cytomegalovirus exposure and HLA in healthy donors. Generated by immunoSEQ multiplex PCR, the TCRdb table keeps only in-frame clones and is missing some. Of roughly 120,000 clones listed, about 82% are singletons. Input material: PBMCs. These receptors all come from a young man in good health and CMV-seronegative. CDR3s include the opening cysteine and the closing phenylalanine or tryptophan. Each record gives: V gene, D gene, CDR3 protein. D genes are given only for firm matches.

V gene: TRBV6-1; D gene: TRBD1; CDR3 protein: CASNRDRVGETQYF
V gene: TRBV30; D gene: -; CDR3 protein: CAWAANEQFF
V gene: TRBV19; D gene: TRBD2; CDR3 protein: CASSIIAGRTDTQYF
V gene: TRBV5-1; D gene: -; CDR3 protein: CASSLLGGRVADTQYF
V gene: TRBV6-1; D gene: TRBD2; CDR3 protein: CASSNGLGSSYEQYF
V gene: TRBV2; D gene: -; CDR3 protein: CASSAWGRDTGELFF
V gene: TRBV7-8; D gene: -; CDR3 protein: CASSLARSKSSYEQYF
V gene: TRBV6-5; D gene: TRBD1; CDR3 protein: CASRTGGQGDDEQYF
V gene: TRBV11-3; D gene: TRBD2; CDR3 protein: CASSLTSGSTDTQYF
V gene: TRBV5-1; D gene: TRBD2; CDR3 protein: CASRLGLAGDYEQYF
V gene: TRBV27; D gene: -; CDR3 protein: CASSPSGGVGQPQHF
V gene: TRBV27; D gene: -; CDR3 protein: CASSLRLGLSGANVLTF
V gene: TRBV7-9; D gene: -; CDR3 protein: CASSLVGAGEKLFF
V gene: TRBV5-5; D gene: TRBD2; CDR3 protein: CASTRTSNTGELFF
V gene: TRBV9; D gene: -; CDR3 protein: CASSVEGDRSGYTF
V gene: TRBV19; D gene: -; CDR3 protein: CASSGQAYNEQFF
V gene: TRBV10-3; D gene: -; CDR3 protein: CAIMRQGVAGYTF
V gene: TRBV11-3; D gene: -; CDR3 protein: CASSFKRTGELFF
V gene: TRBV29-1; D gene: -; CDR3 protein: CSAEPGGGLTEAFF
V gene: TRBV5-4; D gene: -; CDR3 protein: CASSLQGTPGGYTF
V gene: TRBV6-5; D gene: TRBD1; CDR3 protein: CASSNNRGNTGELFF
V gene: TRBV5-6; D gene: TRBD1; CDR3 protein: CASSSSRTGKIQETQYF
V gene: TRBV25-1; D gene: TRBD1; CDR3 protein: CASSGGQGAGDTQYF
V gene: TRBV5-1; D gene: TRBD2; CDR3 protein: CASSPGGLDQETQYF
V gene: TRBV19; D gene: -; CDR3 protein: CASHRGGELNYGYTF
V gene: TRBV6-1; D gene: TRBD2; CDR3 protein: CASAYSGRSYEQYF
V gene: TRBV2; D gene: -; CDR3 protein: CADKGRGTPKETQYF
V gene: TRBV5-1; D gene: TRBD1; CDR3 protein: CASSASTGTGVSGYTF
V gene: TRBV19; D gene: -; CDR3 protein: CASSIIQENNQPQHF
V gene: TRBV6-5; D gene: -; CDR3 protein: CASRQGSGNTIYF
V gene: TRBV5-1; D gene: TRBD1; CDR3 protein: CASHRGQLSTDTQYF
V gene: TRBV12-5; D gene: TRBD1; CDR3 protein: CASGLDPGQGNTEAFF